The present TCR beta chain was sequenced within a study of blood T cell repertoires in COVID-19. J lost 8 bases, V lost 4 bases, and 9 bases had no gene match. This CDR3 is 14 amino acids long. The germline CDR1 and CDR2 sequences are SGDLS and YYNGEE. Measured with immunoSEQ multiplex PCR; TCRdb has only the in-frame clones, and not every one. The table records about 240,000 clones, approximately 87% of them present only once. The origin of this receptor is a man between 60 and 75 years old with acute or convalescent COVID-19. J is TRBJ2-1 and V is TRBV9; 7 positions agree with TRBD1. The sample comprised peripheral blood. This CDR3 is CASSFTGEGDEQFF. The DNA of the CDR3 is TGTGCCAGCAGCTTCACAGGGGAAGGTGATGAGCAGTTCTTC.